Included here is one T cell receptor beta chain sequence, with context. CDR1 and CDR2 from the germline V gene are MDHEN and SYDVKM. With 6 bases removed from V and 7 bases from J, the gap between germline ends came to 15 bases. The CDR3 consists of 13 residues. Combining a sample-barcoded 5' primer with a J-beta primer mix, a second PCR ran for roughly 6 to 12 cycles. MiXCR, run by TCRdb on the 5' RACE reads, gives a single entry per CDR3 protein. The sample has approximately 730,000 distinct CDR3 sequences, roughly 43% seen once. These data belong to a study of blood T cells in healthy people across ages.

This sequence originates from a woman aged 55-75 years in good health. Specimen: blood. The rearrangement joins TRBV28 to TRBJ1-2; perhaps TRBD1 as D (6 bases). The CDR3 protein is CASSTGGGFGYTF. The CDR3 DNA reads as TGTGCCAGCAGCACTGGGGGGGGCTTTGGCTACACCTTC.